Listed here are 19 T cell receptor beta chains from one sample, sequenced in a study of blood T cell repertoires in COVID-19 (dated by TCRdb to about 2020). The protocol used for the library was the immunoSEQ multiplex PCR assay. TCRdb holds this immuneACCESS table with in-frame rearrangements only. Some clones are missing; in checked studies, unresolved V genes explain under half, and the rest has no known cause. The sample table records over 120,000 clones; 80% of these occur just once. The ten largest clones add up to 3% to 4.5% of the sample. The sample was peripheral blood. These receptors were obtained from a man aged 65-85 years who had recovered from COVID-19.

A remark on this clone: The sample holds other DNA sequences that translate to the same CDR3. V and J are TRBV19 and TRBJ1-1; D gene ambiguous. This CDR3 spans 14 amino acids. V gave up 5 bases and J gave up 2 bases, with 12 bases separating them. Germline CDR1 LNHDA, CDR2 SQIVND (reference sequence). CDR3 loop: CASSPRTGNTEAFF. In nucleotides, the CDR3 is TGTGCCAGTAGTCCTAGGACGGGAAACACTGAAGCTTTCTTT. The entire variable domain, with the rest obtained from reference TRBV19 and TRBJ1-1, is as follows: DGGITQSPKYLFRKEGQNVTLSCEQNLNHDAMYWYRQDPGQGLRLIYYSQIVNDFQKGDIAEGYSVSREKKESFPLTVTSAQKNPTAFYLCASSPRTGNTEAFFGQGTRLTVV.

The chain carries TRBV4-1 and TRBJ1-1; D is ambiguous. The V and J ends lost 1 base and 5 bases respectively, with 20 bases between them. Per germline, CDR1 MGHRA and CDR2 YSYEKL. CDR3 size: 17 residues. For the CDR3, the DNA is TGCGCCAGCAGCCAAGGGCGCCCCGGACCGGGGAGAACTGAAGCTTTCTTT. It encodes CASSQGRPGPGRTEAFF.

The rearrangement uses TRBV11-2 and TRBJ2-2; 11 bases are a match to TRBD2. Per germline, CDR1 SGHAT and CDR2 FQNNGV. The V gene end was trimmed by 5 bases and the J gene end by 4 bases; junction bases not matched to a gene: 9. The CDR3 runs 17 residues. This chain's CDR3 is CASSPRGSGGVTGELFF. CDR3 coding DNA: TGTGCCAGCAGCCCTCGGGGTAGCGGGGGGGTCACCGGGGAGCTGTTTTTT.

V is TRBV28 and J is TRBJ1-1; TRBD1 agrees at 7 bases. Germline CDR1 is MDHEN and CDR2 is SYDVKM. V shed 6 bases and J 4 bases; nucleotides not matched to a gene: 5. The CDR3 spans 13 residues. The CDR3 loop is CASRTGSATEAFF. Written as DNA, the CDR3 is TGTGCCAGCAGGACAGGGTCTGCCACTGAAGCTTTCTTT.

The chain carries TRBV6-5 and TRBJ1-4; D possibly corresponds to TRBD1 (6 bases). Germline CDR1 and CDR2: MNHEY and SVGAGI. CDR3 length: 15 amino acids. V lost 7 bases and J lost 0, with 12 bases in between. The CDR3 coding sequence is TGTGCCAGCAAGACCAACAGGGCAACTAATGAAAAACTGTTTTTT. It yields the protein CASKTNRATNEKLFF.

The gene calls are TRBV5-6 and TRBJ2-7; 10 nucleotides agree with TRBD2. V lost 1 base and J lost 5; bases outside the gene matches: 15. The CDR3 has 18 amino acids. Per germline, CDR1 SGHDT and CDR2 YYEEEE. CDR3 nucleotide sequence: TGTGCCAGCAGCTTGTTGGCTAGCGGGGGTCCTAGGCTCGACGAGCAGTACTTC. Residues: CASSLLASGGPRLDEQYF.

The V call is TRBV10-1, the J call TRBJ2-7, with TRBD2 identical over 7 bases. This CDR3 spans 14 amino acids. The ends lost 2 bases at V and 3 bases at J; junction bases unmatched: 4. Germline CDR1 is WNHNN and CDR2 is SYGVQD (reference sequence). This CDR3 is CASSEQPSGYEQYF. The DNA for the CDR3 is TGCGCCAGCAGTGAGCAGCCTAGCGGCTACGAGCAGTACTTC.

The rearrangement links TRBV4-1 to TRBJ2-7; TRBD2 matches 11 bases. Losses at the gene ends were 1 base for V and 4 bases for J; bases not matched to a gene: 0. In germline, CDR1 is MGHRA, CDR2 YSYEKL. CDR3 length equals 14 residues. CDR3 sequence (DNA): TGCGCCAGCAGCCAAGGGACTAGCGGGTACGAGCAGTACTTC. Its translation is CASSQGTSGYEQYF.

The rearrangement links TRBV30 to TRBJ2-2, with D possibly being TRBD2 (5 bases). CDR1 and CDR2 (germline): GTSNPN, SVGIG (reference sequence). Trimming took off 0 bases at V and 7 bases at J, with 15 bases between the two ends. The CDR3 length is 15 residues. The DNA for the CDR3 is TGTGCCTGGAGTGTACCCGGACGGACTGTCGGGGAGCTGTTTTTT. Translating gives CAWSVPGRTVGELFF.

The CDR3: CASSWGLAGNHEQYF. CDR3 nucleotides: TGTGCCAGCAGCTGGGGACTAGCGGGAAACCACGAGCAGTACTTC. The chain couples TRBV5-4 to TRBJ2-7; 13 bases match TRBD2. J gave up 5 bases and V 3 bases, and 5 bases lay outside the gene matches. Germline CDR1 is SGHNT and CDR2 is YYREEE (reference sequence). CDR3 size: 15 residues.

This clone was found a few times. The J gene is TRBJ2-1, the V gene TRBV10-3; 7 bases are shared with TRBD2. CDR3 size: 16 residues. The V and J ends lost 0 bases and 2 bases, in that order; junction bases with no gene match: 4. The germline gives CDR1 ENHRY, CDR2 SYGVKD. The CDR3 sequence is CAISESGGFAYNEQFF. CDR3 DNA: TGTGCCATCAGTGAGTCGGGGGGGTTCGCCTACAATGAGCAGTTCTTC.

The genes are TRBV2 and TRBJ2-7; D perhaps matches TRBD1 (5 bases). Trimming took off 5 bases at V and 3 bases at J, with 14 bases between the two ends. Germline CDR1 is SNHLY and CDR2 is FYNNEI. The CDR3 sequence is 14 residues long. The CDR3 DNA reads TGTGCCAGCAGTCTCTTTAGGGGCAGCTACGAGCAGTACTTC. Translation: CASSLFRGSYEQYF.

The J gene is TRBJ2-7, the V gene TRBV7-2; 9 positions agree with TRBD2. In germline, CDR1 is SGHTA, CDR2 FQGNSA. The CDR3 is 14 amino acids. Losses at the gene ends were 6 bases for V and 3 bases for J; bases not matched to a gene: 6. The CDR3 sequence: CASSRSGRVYEQYF. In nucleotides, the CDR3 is TGTGCCAGCAGTCGTAGCGGGAGAGTCTACGAGCAGTACTTC.

The CDR3 sequence: CASSPQQGSGYTF. CDR3 nucleotide sequence: TGTGCCAGCAGCCCCCAACAGGGATCTGGCTACACCTTC. V and J are TRBV7-9 and TRBJ1-2; weak D call: TRBD1 (6 bases). V was clipped by 5 bases and J by 7 bases, with 14 bases between them. Germline V gene data show CDR1 as SEHNR and CDR2 as FQNEAQ (reference sequence). The CDR3 runs to 13 residues. Drawing the rest from reference TRBV7-9 and TRBJ1-2, the complete variable domain is DTGVSQNPRHKITKRGQNVTFRCDPISEHNRLYWYRQTLGQGPEFLTYFQNEAQLEKSRLLSDRFSAERPKGSFSTLEIQRTEQGDSAMYLCASSPQQGSGYTFGSGTRLTVV.

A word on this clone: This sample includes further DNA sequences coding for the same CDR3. The CDR3 sequence: CASSKRQGASNQPQHF. The CDR3 bases are TGTGCCAGCAGTAAGCGACAGGGGGCGAGCAATCAGCCCCAGCATTTT. V usage is TRBV28 and J usage is TRBJ1-5, with TRBD1 matching 10 bases. The CDR3 runs 16 residues. The J segment lost 1 base and the V segment lost 5 bases, leaving 5 bases of the junction unmatched. Germline loops: CDR1 MDHEN, CDR2 SYDVKM.

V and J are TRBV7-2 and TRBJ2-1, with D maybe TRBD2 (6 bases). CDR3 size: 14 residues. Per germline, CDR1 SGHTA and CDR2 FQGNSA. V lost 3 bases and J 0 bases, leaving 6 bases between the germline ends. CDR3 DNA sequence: TGTGCCAGCAGCTTCGGGAGCTCCTACAATGAGCAGTTCTTC. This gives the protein CASSFGSSYNEQFF. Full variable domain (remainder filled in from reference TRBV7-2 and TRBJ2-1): GAGVSQSPSNKVTEKGKDVELRCDPISGHTALYWYRQSLGQGLEFLIYFQGNSAPDKSGLPSDRFSAERTGGSVSTLTIQRTQQEDSAVYLCASSFGSSYNEQFFGPGTRLTVL.

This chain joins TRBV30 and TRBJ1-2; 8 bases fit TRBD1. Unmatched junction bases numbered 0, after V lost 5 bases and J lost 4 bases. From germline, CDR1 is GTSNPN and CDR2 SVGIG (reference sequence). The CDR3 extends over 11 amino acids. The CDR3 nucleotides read TGTGCCTGGGGGACAGGCTATGGCTACACCTTC. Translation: CAWGTGYGYTF. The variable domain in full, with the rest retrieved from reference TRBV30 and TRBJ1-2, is SQTIHQWPATLVQPVGSPLSLECTVEGTSNPNLYWYRQAAGRGLQLLFYSVGIGQISSEVPQNLSASRPQDRQFILSSKKLLLSDSGFYLCAWGTGYGYTFGSGTRLTVV.

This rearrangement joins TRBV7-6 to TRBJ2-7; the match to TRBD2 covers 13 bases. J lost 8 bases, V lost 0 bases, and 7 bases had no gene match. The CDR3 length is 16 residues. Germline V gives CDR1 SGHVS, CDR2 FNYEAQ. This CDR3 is CASSLAQGLAGAKQYF. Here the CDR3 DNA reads TGTGCCAGCAGCTTAGCACAAGGACTAGCGGGGGCAAAGCAGTACTTC.

The chain's CDR3 is CASSETSSGMEDTQYF. The CDR3 DNA reads as TGTGCCAGCAGTGAAACCTCTAGCGGGATGGAAGATACGCAGTATTTT. This chain connects TRBV2 to TRBJ2-3; 9 bases line up with TRBD2. Germline CDR1 SNHLY, CDR2 FYNNEI. The CDR3 is 16 residues long. The V gene end was trimmed by 2 bases and the J gene end by 5 bases; junction bases not matched to a gene: 8.